These 3 T cell receptor beta chains share one sample of origin, sequenced in a study of vaccination effects on CD4 cells after COVID-19. Viral peptide pools were used in the ViraFEST assay to expand antigen-specific CD4+ T cells, and sequencing came afterward. With approximately 9 days of culture completed, CD4+ T cells were isolated. The vaccine given was either BNT162b2 or mRNA-1273, in two doses. Sequencing used immunoSEQ multiplex PCR; TCRdb keeps in-frame clones, though not all of them. Among about 24,000 clones, 69% were seen once, and the ten largest hold 7% to 10%. Which antigens these TCRs recognize remains unknown. The sequencing here drew on CD4+ T cells from PBMCs cultured with SARS-CoV-2 spike peptides, taken after COVID-19 vaccination. All receptors derive from a human donor who received a COVID-19 vaccine.

This clone came up a few times. The V and J genes are TRBV5-4 and TRBJ1-2; 8 bases match TRBD1. After removal of 5 bases from V and 4 bases from J, the junction contained 4 bases not matched to a gene. This CDR3 comprises 13 residues. The germline CDR1 and CDR2 sequences are SGHNT and YYREEE (reference sequence). The CDR3 bases are TGTGCCAGCAGTTCTGACAGGGGCTATGGCTACACCTTC. Protein: CASSSDRGYGYTF. Filled out from reference TRBV5-4 and TRBJ1-2, the complete variable domain reads ETGVTQSPTHLIKTRGQQVTLRCSSQSGHNTVSWYQQALGQGPQFIFQYYREEENGRGNFPPRFSGLQFPNYSSELNVNALELDDSALYLCASSSDRGYGYTFGSGTRLTVV.

The chain recombines TRBV12-3 or TRBV12-4 with TRBJ2-1; D remains unclear. The ends were cut back, 8 bases at V and 4 bases at J, with 9 bases in the middle. This CDR3 has 12 residues. The CDR3 bases are TGTGCCAGCCGGTGGGTGTACAATGAGCAGTTCTTC. Its translation: CASRWVYNEQFF.

V and J are TRBV6-1 and TRBJ2-6, with D uncertain. Germline V gives CDR1 MNHNS, CDR2 SASEGT. Between the trimmed V and J ends, which lost 1 base and 1 base, there was a span of 5 bases. This CDR3 is built from 15 residues. The CDR3 loop is CASSEDVSGANVLTF. CDR3 nucleotides: TGTGCCAGCAGTGAAGATGTTTCTGGGGCCAACGTCCTGACTTTC.